This T cell receptor beta chain originates from a study of cytomegalovirus exposure and HLA in healthy donors. Overall study: A previous analysis identified around 120 million unique TCR beta sequences derived from around 180 million T cells.

Germline V lookup: CDR1 SGHTA, CDR2 FQGNSA. This CDR3 region has 14 residues. The V gene end was trimmed by 5 bases and the J gene end by 4 bases; junction bases not matched to a gene: 6. A multiplex PCR was run with 60 Vbeta primers and 13 Jbeta primers. The repertoire was sequenced with immunoSEQ multiplex PCR; TCRdb's copy has only in-frame clones and lacks some. This table holds fewer than 110,000 clones, more than 70% found once. Broader study findings: The authors later found HLA-associated TCR beta chains more clonally expanded than equally common others. Trimming of TCR beta V- and J-genes showed a link, identified in a later analysis, to a missense DCLRE1C variant. The study flagged about 160 TCR beta chains as cytomegalovirus-associated.

In its sample, this clone was seen a few times. Its target is not known. This clonotype was obtained from a man under 40 in good health and CMV-seronegative. This rearrangement joins TRBV7-2 to TRBJ2-7, with 9 bases identical to TRBD1. Sequencing was carried out using PBMCs. The CDR3 is CASSRIGQGYEQYF. The CDR3 nucleotides are TGTGCCAGCAGCCGGATCGGACAGGGGTACGAGCAGTACTTC.